This T cell receptor (beta chain) was recorded in a study of beta chain features in type 1 diabetes. Study-level points and caveats: TCRB CDR3s were moderately but significantly shorter in Type 1 diabetes patients in all four CD4+ subsets.

A word on this clone: No antigen is known for it.

TCRB transcripts that were expressed got sequenced, as all of the isolated RNA had been reverse transcribed. TCRdb's copy holds only in-frame clones and misses some; the assay was immunoSEQ multiplex PCR. The sample includes roughly 51,000 clones, roughly 52% of them seen just once. Trimming shortened V by 0 bases and J by 4 bases, and 12 bases separated the two germline ends. This CDR3 contains 15 residues. Germline CDR1 SEHNR, CDR2 FQNEAQ (reference sequence). The rearrangement uses TRBV7-9 and TRBJ1-1; D is perhaps TRBD1 (6 bases). The sequence came from a woman aged 40 to 49 with type 1 diabetes. The specimen was Tregs from blood. The CDR3: CASSLAKGGSTEAFF. In DNA form, the CDR3 reads TGTGCCAGCAGCTTAGCGAAGGGGGGGAGCACTGAAGCTTTCTTT.